This T cell receptor beta chain came from a study of cytomegalovirus exposure and HLA in healthy donors (dated by TCRdb to 2015 to 2018). Regarding the study in general: In an earlier analysis of 550 to 750 of the donors, 250 to 350 Gb of sequence data and 90 million to 120 million unique TCR beta sequences from roughly 190 million T cells were reported. An early release covering 500 to 750 HLA-typed donors comprised approximately 290 gigabases of sequencing data and approximately 80 million unique TCR sequences. Of the 300 to 450 genotyped donors, over 70% fell in the genetic ancestry cluster associated with self-reported Caucasian donors. The study aimed to test whether signatures of past pathogen exposure could be identified by cataloging public T cell receptors. The study used immunosequencing to profile the T cell repertoires of approximately 630 subjects and linked those repertoires to cytomegalovirus serostatus. A separate validation cohort of about 110 different subjects was used in addition to the roughly 670-subject first cohort. The study combined high-throughput TCR immunosequencing, statistical association of individual TCRs with disease status, and machine learning to predict cytomegalovirus infection status. A later analysis re-analyzed previously published TCR beta repertoires from several hundred donors and added high-resolution HLA genotyping to study TCR occurrence patterns. In the later analysis, no new phenotypic data were used to find candidate immune exposures; instead, reliance was placed on TCR beta sequences and their occurrence across donors. In an earlier analysis of 500 to 650 of the donors, high-throughput TCR beta sequencing was used to judge whether each TCR beta V gene segment behaved as functional or pseudogenic. Donor age, sex, ethnicity and CMV serostatus were compiled together with the repertoire data. In a later genetic analysis, genome-wide SNP genotypes for about three fifths of the roughly 670 donors were used, and that subset was treated as a discovery cohort. Every repertoire in the discovery cohort had been generated on one and the same sequencing platform. HLA typing covered class I and class II loci at four-digit resolution. The number of donors typed differed by locus, with about 629-630 for A, B, C, DRB1 and DQB1, roughly 550 for DQA1, about 610 for DPA1, and around 460 for DPB1. Because of strong linkage in the cohort, 5 or 6 DR-DQ haplotypes were treated as single units for association and clustering. On average, roughly 200,000 unique TCR beta nucleotide sequences were sequenced per donor among a few hundred genotyped donors of the cohort, with roughly a sixth of those sequences being non-productive.

Overall study outcomes, separate from this receptor: In a later analysis, 16,951 TCR beta sequences were associated with specific HLA alleles at a false discovery rate of 0.05. Broadly in line with IMGT annotations, most TCR beta V segments showed up in productive rearrangements about 87% or about 30% of the time in an earlier analysis of several hundred of the donors. The classifier was reported to diagnose cytomegalovirus status with high specificity and sensitivity in both the original and validation cohorts. Because counts were too low, around 17 rarely observed V segments, including chromosome 9 orphons, were left out of the earlier analysis of about 500 of the donors. Because HLA typing was missing for some donors at each locus, association tests included only the typed subset. A later analysis found that HLA-associated TCR beta chains were more clonally expanded and had lower generation probabilities than equally common non-associated chains. Across donors, most TCR sequences were observed very rarely, whereas some public TCRs were present in many individuals. Most CMV-associated TCR beta chains appeared to be HLA-restricted in a later analysis, and the HLA associations seemed to be driven largely by CMV exposure. Compared with the 666-donor mean, donors in an Asian-associated ancestry cluster had fewer N-insertions in productive TCRs, according to a later genetic analysis. A further reported finding was that TCR beta sequences accurately predicted the HLA-A and HLA-B alleles for most subjects in the first cohort. In the study, around 150 TCR beta chains were listed as associated with cytomegalovirus. A cluster of highly shared sequence variants was judged likely to represent a technical artifact of the sequencing pipeline. Linkage disequilibrium might explain the correlated functional status among segregating V segments, but an unknown experimental factor could not be excluded. An association between a missense DCLRE1C variant and V-gene and J-gene trimming of TCR beta chains was found in a later genetic analysis and replicated in an independent cohort. Sequencing depth was assumed to be roughly uniform across donors in the presence/absence analyses, though that assumption may not hold. In vitro tests confirmed that a few of the cytomegalovirus-associated TCR beta chains recognize cytomegalovirus antigens. For the cohort, immune exposure information was limited to CMV serostatus. A later analysis found that TCR association rates varied across HLA loci, with DRB1 alleles showing the most associated TCRs and HLA-C alleles the fewest. The authors suggested that the approach could potentially be extended to other disease states and immunological phenotypes. This cohort had only TCR beta chains sequenced, and the lack of alpha or paired-chain data limited which features could be detected. Some IMGT-functional V segments, including TRBV6-2 and TRBV6-3, could not be told apart with the 87-base-pair reads, so those segments were excluded. According to a later analysis, parvovirus B19, influenza, CMV and Epstein-Barr virus appeared linked to several top co-occurrence clusters. Strong co-occurrence of HLA alleles, especially DR and DQ, made assigning TCR associations to individual alleles difficult.

In total, approximately 700 healthy bone marrow donors made up the cohort. All cohort members were sampled while nominally healthy, although unrecorded immune exposures were likely present. The donor tested CMV seronegative, placing the donor among the roughly 400 seronegative members of the cohort. A peripheral blood sample was collected from each donor, and TCR beta sequencing was performed on peripheral blood mononuclear cells. The Qiagen DNeasy Blood Extraction Kit was used to extract genomic DNA from the blood cell samples. Library preparation used the immunoSEQ multiplex PCR assay. The multiplex PCR relied on a mix of 60 forward primers for TCR Vbeta segments and 13 reverse primers for TCR Jbeta segments. Amplification of the CDR3 region of rearranged TCR beta genes was performed with a multiplex PCR assay on genomic DNA. Amplified TCR beta libraries were sequenced as 87-base-pair reads on the Illumina HiSeq System. In the original analysis: A later analysis tallied 80 million to 95 million unique TCR beta chains across the approximately 670 repertoires, and about 10 million of those chains were shared by two or more donors. Raw reads were error-corrected and collapsed into unique sequences with a nearest-neighbor algorithm that merged closely related sequences to remove PCR and sequencing errors. V, D and J gene segments were assigned by aligning CDR3 sequences to IMGT reference sequences. Each retained sequence needed at least a six-nucleotide match to both a V gene segment and a J gene segment. A rearrangement counted as productive if the CDR3 had no stop codons and remained in frame with V and J, and every other rearrangement counted as non-productive. Following IMGT convention, CDR3 was defined as the stretch from the second conserved V-encoded cysteine up to the conserved J-encoded phenylalanine. In an earlier analysis of around 570 of the donors, sequences lacking an unambiguous match to a single V gene segment were excluded. In an earlier analysis of a few hundred of the donors, a V segment was called functional when productive rearrangements were above 56.7%, and segregating when the standard deviation between donors exceeded 5%. A statistical classification framework was built to diagnose cytomegalovirus status from the catalog of TCR beta chain sequences. In a later analysis, TCR nucleotide sequences were compared against IMGT/GENE-DB human TR gene sequences so that V and J genes could be assigned. A later analysis assigned CDR3 sequences and most-parsimonious VDJ recombination scenarios with the TCRdist pipeline. In a later analysis, each TCR beta chain was defined by its CDR3 amino acid sequence together with its V-gene family, and reads without a unique V-gene family were excluded. A later analysis removed 450 to 600 highly shared, low-generation-probability nucleotide sequences to deal with suspected cross-contamination and a sequencing artifact. In a later analysis, a clonal expansion index for each public chain was calculated from normalized within-repertoire ranks of inferred template counts. In a later analysis, generation probabilities were computed using a VDJ recombination model fitted to out-of-frame rearrangements, and the results were checked against IGoR. In a later analysis, hypergeometric tests were used to score TCR-TCR, TCR-HLA and TCR-CMV co-occurrence, with a repertoire-size bias correction applied to TCR pairs. False discovery rates were estimated in a later analysis by permuting HLA or CMV assignments 20 times. In a later analysis, co-occurring TCRs were grouped using DBSCAN, and TCRdist sequence similarity was added for clustering within HLA-allele-positive subsets. For co-occurrence clustering, repertoires with fewer than 30,000 or more than 120,000 public chains were excluded, along with a handful of repertoires with anomalous nucleotide sharing. TCRdb took over this immuneACCESS table, retaining in-frame rearrangements with V and J assigned. Such tables are incomplete; in checked studies, under half of the missing clones stem from an unresolved V gene, and the remainder is unexplained. V, J and clone size are taken as reported in that table, and D and trimming were inferred from the DNA itself. The sample contains some 100,000 clones, roughly 84% of them found a single time. The ten largest account for 2.1% of the sample.

A note on this clone: The antigen this receptor binds is unknown. Base quality data are lacking; no much larger clone is found one base away.

Its CDR3 holds 14 amino acids, cysteine through phenylalanine. CDR3 DNA is the only sequence kept; it has 42 bases, read in frame from the first base. CDR1 and CDR2, looked up from the germline V gene, are SGDLS and YYNGEE. V loses 0 bases, J loses 3 bases, and the germline ends lie 10 bases apart. Recombination connected TRBV9 to TRBJ2-7, with the D gene call left open. The sequence derives from a man between 18 and 35 years old in good health and CMV-seronegative. Sequences were obtained from PBMCs. The CDR3: CASSVDSRFYEQYF. The DNA reads TGTGCCAGCAGCGTAGATTCTAGATTCTACGAGCAGTACTTC.